A selection of T cell receptor beta chains follows, all from one sample in a study of shared clonotypes between healthy human individuals. Sequenced by immunoSEQ multiplex PCR; TCRdb stores in-frame clones only, minus some. This table has around 640,000 clones, roughly 96% appearing once. The sample consisted of naive CD8+ T cells sorted from blood. The receptor source for this set is a woman in her 30s in good health. The CDR3 runs from the conserved cysteine through the conserved F or W. A D gene is named only where the DNA matches it firmly. Only part of the rows carry a size: once, few, many, or a class if the clone is expanded.

d_call j_call clone_size v_call cdr3_aa cdr3_nt
TRBD2 TRBJ2-1 NA TRBV30 CAWSNIAGVSHEQFF TGTGCCTGGAGTAACATAGCGGGAGTATCCCATGAGCAGTTCTTC
NA TRBJ1-2 NA TRBV19 CASSIPDTRDYGYTF TGTGCCAGTAGTATACCCGATACCAGGGACTATGGCTACACCTTC
NA TRBJ1-1 NA TRBV7-2 CASSSRMLRNTEAFF TGTGCCAGCAGCTCCAGAATGCTTAGAAACACTGAAGCTTTCTTT
NA TRBJ2-1 NA TRBV27 CASSSESKAYNEQFF TGTGCCAGCAGTTCGGAGAGTAAGGCCTACAATGAGCAGTTCTTC
NA TRBJ2-5 NA TRBV4-1 CASSQEGETQYF TGCGCCAGCAGCCAAGAGGGGGAGACCCAGTACTTC
TRBD1 TRBJ1-2 NA TRBV5-6 CATTHGQAISNYGYTF TGTGCCACCACCCACGGACAGGCGATTTCTAACTATGGCTACACCTTC
TRBD2 TRBJ2-1 NA TRBV5-1 CASSFTSGYNEQFF TGCGCCAGCAGCTTCACTAGCGGATACAATGAGCAGTTCTTC
NA TRBJ2-2 few TRBV7-9 CASGSPTGELFF TGTGCCAGCGGGAGCCCCACCGGGGAGCTGTTTTTT
NA TRBJ2-1 NA TRBV6-6 CASSPSYNEQFF TGTGCCAGCTCCCCATCCTACAATGAGCAGTTCTTC
TRBD2 TRBJ2-1 NA TRBV7-9 CASSYGLVAYEQFF TGTGCCAGCAGCTACGGACTAGTTGCGTATGAGCAGTTCTTC
NA TRBJ2-5 NA TRBV9 CASSVRPMGDQETQYF TGTGCCAGCAGCGTAAGACCGATGGGGGACCAAGAGACCCAGTACTTC
TRBD2 TRBJ2-7 NA TRBV7-2 CASSLLASGFTYEQYF TGTGCCAGCAGCTTATTGGCTAGCGGGTTTACCTACGAGCAGTACTTC
TRBD2 TRBJ2-3 NA TRBV7-2 CASSASSGSWADTQYF TGTGCCAGCAGCGCCTCTAGCGGGAGCTGGGCAGATACGCAGTATTTT
NA TRBJ2-1 once TRBV4-1 CASSQRVSLGYNEQFF TGCGCCAGCAGCCAAAGGGTTTCCCTGGGCTACAATGAGCAGTTCTTC
NA TRBJ2-1 NA TRBV7-6 CASSSRGDSLGEQFF TGTGCCAGCAGCTCTAGGGGGGACTCTCTCGGTGAGCAGTTCTTC
TRBD1 TRBJ2-7 NA TRBV4-1 CASSQDEEQGKNYEQYF TGCGCCAGCAGCCAAGATGAAGAACAGGGGAAGAATTACGAGCAGTACTTC
NA TRBJ2-1 NA TRBV11-2 CASSTVNRLLNEQFF TGTGCCAGCAGCACAGTTAACAGACTACTTAATGAGCAGTTCTTC
NA TRBJ1-2 NA TRBV19 CASSIDPGDYGYTF TGTGCCAGTAGTATAGATCCAGGGGACTATGGCTACACCTTC
NA TRBJ1-3 NA TRBV6-5 CASKHSRSGNTIYF TGTGCCAGCAAACATTCGCGCTCTGGAAACACCATATATTTT
NA TRBJ2-7 NA TRBV2 CASRRRSSYEQYF TGTGCCAGCAGGCGGAGAAGCTCCTACGAGCAGTACTTC
NA TRBJ1-2 NA TRBV20-1 CSANPLGGYTF TGCAGTGCTAACCCCTTGGGTGGCTACACCTTC
NA TRBJ1-1 NA TRBV19 CASSILGTSNTEAFF TGTGCCAGTAGTATCTTGGGGACCTCGAACACTGAAGCTTTCTTT
NA TRBJ2-1 NA TRBV25-1 CASSGVAEASYNEQFF TGTGCCAGCAGTGGGGTGGCGGAAGCTTCCTACAATGAGCAGTTCTTC
NA TRBJ1-5 NA TRBV6-5 CASGPGRNEQPQHF TGTGCCAGCGGCCCCGGGAGGAATGAACAGCCCCAGCATTTT
NA TRBJ2-7 NA TRBV28 CASSFDHSYEQYF TGTGCCAGCAGTTTTGATCACAGCTACGAGCAGTACTTC
NA TRBJ1-4 NA TRBV7-9 CASSLYGNEKLFF TGTGCCAGCAGCTTATATGGGAATGAAAAACTGTTTTTT
NA TRBJ2-1 NA TRBV29-1 CSVYGPTKLEDNEQFF TGCAGCGTTTACGGACCGACTAAGCTAGAGGACAATGAGCAGTTCTTC
NA TRBJ2-7 NA TRBV7-9 CASSPPTGTELYEQYF TGTGCCAGCAGCCCGCCTACCGGGACTGAACTCTACGAGCAGTACTTC
NA TRBJ2-7 NA TRBV15 CATSSDTTPTYEQYF TGTGCCACCAGCTCGGACACCACGCCGACCTACGAGCAGTACTTC
NA TRBJ1-1 once TRBV7-8 CASSLSSWTEAFF TGTGCCAGCAGCTTGAGTTCATGGACTGAAGCTTTCTTT
TRBD2 TRBJ2-5 NA TRBV7-3 CASSPGVAGTETQYF TGTGCCAGCAGCCCGGGGGTAGCGGGAACTGAGACCCAGTACTTC
TRBD2 TRBJ2-3 NA TRBV29-1 CSVDGEEGGPGTDTQYF TGCAGCGTTGATGGAGAAGAGGGAGGGCCGGGCACAGATACGCAGTATTTT
TRBD2 TRBJ2-1 NA TRBV2 CATRLAGRGEQFF TGTGCCACTCGACTAGCGGGGAGGGGTGAGCAGTTCTTC
NA TRBJ1-5 NA TRBV7-8 CASSFIGQYQPQHF TGTGCCAGCAGCTTTATCGGGCAGTATCAGCCCCAGCATTTT
NA TRBJ2-7 NA TRBV28 CASPLSGSYEQYF TGTGCCAGCCCACTCAGTGGATCCTACGAGCAGTACTTC
NA TRBJ1-1 NA TRBV25-1 CASSAGVTNTEAFF TGTGCCAGCAGTGCGGGGGTTACGAACACTGAAGCTTTCTTT
NA TRBJ1-3 once TRBV5-4 CASSSDAFSGNTIYF TGTGCCAGCAGCTCAGACGCGTTCTCTGGAAACACCATATATTTT
NA TRBJ1-3 NA TRBV28 CASSLGGNTIYF TGTGCCAGCAGTTTAGGAGGAAACACCATATATTTT
NA TRBJ2-7 NA TRBV27 CASSLSPGYEQYF TGTGCCAGCAGTTTAAGCCCGGGCTACGAGCAGTACTTC
NA TRBJ2-1 NA TRBV28 CASSFRIDNEQFF TGTGCCAGCAGTTTTCGGATCGACAATGAGCAGTTCTTC
NA TRBJ2-7 NA TRBV13 CASSLGSSYEQYF TGTGCCAGCAGCTTAGGGAGCTCCTACGAGCAGTACTTC